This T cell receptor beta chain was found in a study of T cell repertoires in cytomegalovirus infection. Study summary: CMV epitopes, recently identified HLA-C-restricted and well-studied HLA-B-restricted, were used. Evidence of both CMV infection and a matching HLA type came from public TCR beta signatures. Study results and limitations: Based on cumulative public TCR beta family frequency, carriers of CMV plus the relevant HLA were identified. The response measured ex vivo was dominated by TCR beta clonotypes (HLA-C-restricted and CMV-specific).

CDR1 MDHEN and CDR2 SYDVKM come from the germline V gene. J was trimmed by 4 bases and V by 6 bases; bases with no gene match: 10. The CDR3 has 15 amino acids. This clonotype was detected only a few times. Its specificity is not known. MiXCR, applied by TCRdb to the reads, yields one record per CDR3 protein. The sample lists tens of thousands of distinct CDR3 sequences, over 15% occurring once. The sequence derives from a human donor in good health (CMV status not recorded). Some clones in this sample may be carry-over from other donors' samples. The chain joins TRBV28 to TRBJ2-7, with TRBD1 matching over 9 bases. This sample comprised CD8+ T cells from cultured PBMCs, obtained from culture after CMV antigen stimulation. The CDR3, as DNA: TGTGCCAGCAGCTCCGGACAGGGGAGTTATTACGAGCAGTACTTC. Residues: CASSSGQGSYYEQYF.